These 15 T cell receptor beta chains were sequenced from one sample in a study of PD-L1 blockade in urothelial cancer (dated 2017 in TCRdb). Receptor amplification or capture employed the immunoSEQ multiplex PCR assay. The immuneACCESS repertoire file appears here via TCRdb, limited to in-frame rearrangements. These files lack a portion of the clones; in checked studies, under half of the deficit traces to unresolved V genes, and the cause of the others is not known. This sample has tens of thousands of clones in its table, and 70% to 90% of those were observed once. The ten largest clones take up 15% to 20% of the sample. In the paper's terms, the time point label means: pretreatment peripheral blood. The starting material was PBMCs, obtained around atezolizumab (anti-PD-L1) treatment. These receptors originate from a man aged 60 to 75 with urothelial cancer.

This chain joins TRBV2 and TRBJ1-5; D remains unclear. From germline, CDR1 is SNHLY and CDR2 FYNNEI. Trimming shortened V by 4 bases and J by 3 bases, and 7 bases separated the two germline ends. The CDR3 consists of 13 residues. CDR3 loop: CASSVTDNQPQHF. CDR3 coding DNA: TGTGCCAGCAGTGTAACAGACAATCAGCCCCAGCATTTT.

The rearrangement links TRBV5-6 to TRBJ2-7; 11 nucleotides align to TRBD1. The CDR3 consists of 15 residues. Trimming at V came to 4 bases and at J to 7 bases, leaving 10 bases not matched to a gene. In germline, CDR1 is SGHDT, CDR2 YYEEEE. CDR3 DNA: TGTGCCAGCAGCCCGAGCCGGACAGGGGGCCTTGAGCAGTACTTC. Protein sequence: CASSPSRTGGLEQYF.

The CDR3 bases are TGTGCCAGCAGTTACTCAGGGGCCAGCACAGATACGCAGTATTTT. Protein sequence: CASSYSGASTDTQYF. The rearrangement uses TRBV6-6 and TRBJ2-3; possible D gene TRBD1, 5 bases. V was pared by 0 bases and J by 0 bases, with 7 bases between. Germline V lookup: CDR1 MNHNY, CDR2 SVGAGI (reference sequence). The CDR3 spans 15 residues.

The V and J genes are TRBV5-1 and TRBJ1-1; the D gene is possibly TRBD1 (6 bases). The germline V and J ends were trimmed by 3 bases and 2 bases, with 11 bases remaining between them. From germline, CDR1 is SGHRS and CDR2 YFSETQ. The CDR3 covers 14 residues. CDR3 sequence: CASSYGQINTEAFF. The CDR3 DNA reads TGCGCCAGCAGCTACGGACAGATAAACACTGAAGCTTTCTTT.

The V and J genes are TRBV27 and TRBJ2-2, with 7 bases lining up with TRBD1. Germline assignment: CDR1 MNHEY and CDR2 SMNVEV (reference sequence). Unmatched junction bases numbered 9, after V lost 7 bases and J lost 4 bases. The CDR3 consists of 15 residues. The CDR3 nucleotides are TGTGCCAGCACTCACAGGGGAGTTGGCACCGGGGAGCTGTTTTTT. Residues: CASTHRGVGTGELFF.

The chain carries TRBV30 and TRBJ1-5; possibly TRBD1 for D (6 bases). The V end lost 4 bases, the J end lost 3 bases, and 10 bases lay between the germline ends. The CDR3 length is 13 residues. Germline V gene data show CDR1 as GTSNPN and CDR2 as SVGIG (reference sequence). The CDR3 DNA sequence: TGTGCCTGGAAGGGGGTTGACAATCAGCCCCAGCATTTT. Its protein is CAWKGVDNQPQHF.

This chain joins TRBV25-1 and TRBJ2-7; perhaps TRBD2 as D (7 bases). Germline loops: CDR1 MGHDK, CDR2 SYGVNS. The CDR3 consists of 13 residues. V lost 8 bases and J lost 2, with 13 bases in between. CDR3 DNA: TGTGCCAGCGGGGGCGGGGGTCCCTACGAGCAGTACTTC. This sequence encodes CASGGGGPYEQYF.

V gene TRBV5-4 combines with J gene TRBJ1-1; 11 positions agree with TRBD1. V was clipped by 4 bases and J by 4 bases; unmatched bases: 12. This CDR3 contains 17 residues. CDR1 is SGHNT and CDR2 is YYREEE in the germline V gene (reference sequence). CDR3 in DNA: TGTGCCAGCAGCCGGGGTGGTGGACAGGGGGCGTCCACTGAAGCTTTCTTT. It translates to CASSRGGGQGASTEAFF. The variable domain in full, completed from reference TRBV5-4 and TRBJ1-1, reads ETGVTQSPTHLIKTRGQQVTLRCSSQSGHNTVSWYQQALGQGPQFIFQYYREEENGRGNFPPRFSGLQFPNYSSELNVNALELDDSALYLCASSRGGGQGASTEAFFGQGTRLTVV.

The J gene is TRBJ1-5, the V gene TRBV27, with 9 bases that match TRBD1. This CDR3 spans 16 amino acids. Germline V gives CDR1 MNHEY, CDR2 SMNVEV (reference sequence). The trim removed 6 bases at V and 4 bases at J, leaving 10 bases unmatched. The chain's CDR3 is CASRPEGQGGNQPQHF. CDR3 bases: TGTGCCAGCAGGCCCGAGGGACAGGGTGGGAATCAGCCCCAGCATTTT.

J is TRBJ1-1 and V is TRBV20-1; D unclear. This CDR3 has 11 amino acids. Trimming left V 6 bases short and J 1 base short, with 6 bases between. Germline V CDR1 and CDR2: DFQATT, SNEGSKA (reference sequence). The CDR3 sequence: CSAPGNTEAFF. Here the CDR3 DNA reads TGCAGTGCCCCCGGGAACACTGAAGCTTTCTTT.

The chain employs TRBV27 and TRBJ1-6; D gene unclear. Germline V gene sequence: CDR1 MNHEY, CDR2 SMNVEV (reference sequence). This CDR3 is 15 amino acids long. V lost 0 bases and J 7 bases, leaving 10 bases between the germline ends. This CDR3 reads CASSLSAVQNSPLHF. The CDR3 bases are TGTGCCAGCAGTTTATCGGCGGTCCAAAATTCACCCCTCCACTTT.

The chain is built from TRBV7-2 and TRBJ2-7, with 10 nucleotides matching TRBD1. There are 15 residues in the CDR3. The V gene's germline CDR1 is SGHTA and CDR2 FQGNSA. V shed 5 bases and J 6 bases; nucleotides not matched to a gene: 10. In nucleotides, the CDR3 is TGTGCCAGCAGCCCCAACTCCGGGACAGGGGTCGAGCAGTACTTC. This encodes CASSPNSGTGVEQYF.

V is TRBV2 and J is TRBJ1-2, with unresolved D. Germline V gene data show CDR1 as SNHLY and CDR2 as FYNNEI. The V end was cut by 4 bases, the J end by 7 bases, with 16 bases between. The CDR3 totals 14 residues. The CDR3 DNA reads TGTGCCAGCAGTGCCCTTTCGTCGACTGTTGGCTACACCTTC. Residues: CASSALSSTVGYTF.

This clone appeared a single time. The V gene is TRBV6-1, the J gene TRBJ2-1; 13 bases align to TRBD2. Germline V CDR1 and CDR2: MNHNS, SASEGT. The CDR3 covers 20 residues. With V trimmed by 3 bases and J by 0 bases, 11 bases remained unmatched. The CDR3 loop is CASSERGGLAGFDSYNEQFF. The CDR3 DNA sequence: TGTGCCAGCAGTGAGCGGGGGGGACTAGCGGGATTTGACTCCTACAATGAGCAGTTCTTC.

The chain uses TRBV10-2 and TRBJ1-1; maybe TRBD1 (6 bases). The germline V gene has CDR1 WSHSY and CDR2 SAAADI. V lost 3 bases to trimming and J lost 1 base, with 9 bases between them. The CDR3 is 14 residues long. The CDR3 coding sequence is TGCGCCAGCAGTGACGGACAGAGGAACACTGAAGCTTTCTTT. It codes for CASSDGQRNTEAFF.